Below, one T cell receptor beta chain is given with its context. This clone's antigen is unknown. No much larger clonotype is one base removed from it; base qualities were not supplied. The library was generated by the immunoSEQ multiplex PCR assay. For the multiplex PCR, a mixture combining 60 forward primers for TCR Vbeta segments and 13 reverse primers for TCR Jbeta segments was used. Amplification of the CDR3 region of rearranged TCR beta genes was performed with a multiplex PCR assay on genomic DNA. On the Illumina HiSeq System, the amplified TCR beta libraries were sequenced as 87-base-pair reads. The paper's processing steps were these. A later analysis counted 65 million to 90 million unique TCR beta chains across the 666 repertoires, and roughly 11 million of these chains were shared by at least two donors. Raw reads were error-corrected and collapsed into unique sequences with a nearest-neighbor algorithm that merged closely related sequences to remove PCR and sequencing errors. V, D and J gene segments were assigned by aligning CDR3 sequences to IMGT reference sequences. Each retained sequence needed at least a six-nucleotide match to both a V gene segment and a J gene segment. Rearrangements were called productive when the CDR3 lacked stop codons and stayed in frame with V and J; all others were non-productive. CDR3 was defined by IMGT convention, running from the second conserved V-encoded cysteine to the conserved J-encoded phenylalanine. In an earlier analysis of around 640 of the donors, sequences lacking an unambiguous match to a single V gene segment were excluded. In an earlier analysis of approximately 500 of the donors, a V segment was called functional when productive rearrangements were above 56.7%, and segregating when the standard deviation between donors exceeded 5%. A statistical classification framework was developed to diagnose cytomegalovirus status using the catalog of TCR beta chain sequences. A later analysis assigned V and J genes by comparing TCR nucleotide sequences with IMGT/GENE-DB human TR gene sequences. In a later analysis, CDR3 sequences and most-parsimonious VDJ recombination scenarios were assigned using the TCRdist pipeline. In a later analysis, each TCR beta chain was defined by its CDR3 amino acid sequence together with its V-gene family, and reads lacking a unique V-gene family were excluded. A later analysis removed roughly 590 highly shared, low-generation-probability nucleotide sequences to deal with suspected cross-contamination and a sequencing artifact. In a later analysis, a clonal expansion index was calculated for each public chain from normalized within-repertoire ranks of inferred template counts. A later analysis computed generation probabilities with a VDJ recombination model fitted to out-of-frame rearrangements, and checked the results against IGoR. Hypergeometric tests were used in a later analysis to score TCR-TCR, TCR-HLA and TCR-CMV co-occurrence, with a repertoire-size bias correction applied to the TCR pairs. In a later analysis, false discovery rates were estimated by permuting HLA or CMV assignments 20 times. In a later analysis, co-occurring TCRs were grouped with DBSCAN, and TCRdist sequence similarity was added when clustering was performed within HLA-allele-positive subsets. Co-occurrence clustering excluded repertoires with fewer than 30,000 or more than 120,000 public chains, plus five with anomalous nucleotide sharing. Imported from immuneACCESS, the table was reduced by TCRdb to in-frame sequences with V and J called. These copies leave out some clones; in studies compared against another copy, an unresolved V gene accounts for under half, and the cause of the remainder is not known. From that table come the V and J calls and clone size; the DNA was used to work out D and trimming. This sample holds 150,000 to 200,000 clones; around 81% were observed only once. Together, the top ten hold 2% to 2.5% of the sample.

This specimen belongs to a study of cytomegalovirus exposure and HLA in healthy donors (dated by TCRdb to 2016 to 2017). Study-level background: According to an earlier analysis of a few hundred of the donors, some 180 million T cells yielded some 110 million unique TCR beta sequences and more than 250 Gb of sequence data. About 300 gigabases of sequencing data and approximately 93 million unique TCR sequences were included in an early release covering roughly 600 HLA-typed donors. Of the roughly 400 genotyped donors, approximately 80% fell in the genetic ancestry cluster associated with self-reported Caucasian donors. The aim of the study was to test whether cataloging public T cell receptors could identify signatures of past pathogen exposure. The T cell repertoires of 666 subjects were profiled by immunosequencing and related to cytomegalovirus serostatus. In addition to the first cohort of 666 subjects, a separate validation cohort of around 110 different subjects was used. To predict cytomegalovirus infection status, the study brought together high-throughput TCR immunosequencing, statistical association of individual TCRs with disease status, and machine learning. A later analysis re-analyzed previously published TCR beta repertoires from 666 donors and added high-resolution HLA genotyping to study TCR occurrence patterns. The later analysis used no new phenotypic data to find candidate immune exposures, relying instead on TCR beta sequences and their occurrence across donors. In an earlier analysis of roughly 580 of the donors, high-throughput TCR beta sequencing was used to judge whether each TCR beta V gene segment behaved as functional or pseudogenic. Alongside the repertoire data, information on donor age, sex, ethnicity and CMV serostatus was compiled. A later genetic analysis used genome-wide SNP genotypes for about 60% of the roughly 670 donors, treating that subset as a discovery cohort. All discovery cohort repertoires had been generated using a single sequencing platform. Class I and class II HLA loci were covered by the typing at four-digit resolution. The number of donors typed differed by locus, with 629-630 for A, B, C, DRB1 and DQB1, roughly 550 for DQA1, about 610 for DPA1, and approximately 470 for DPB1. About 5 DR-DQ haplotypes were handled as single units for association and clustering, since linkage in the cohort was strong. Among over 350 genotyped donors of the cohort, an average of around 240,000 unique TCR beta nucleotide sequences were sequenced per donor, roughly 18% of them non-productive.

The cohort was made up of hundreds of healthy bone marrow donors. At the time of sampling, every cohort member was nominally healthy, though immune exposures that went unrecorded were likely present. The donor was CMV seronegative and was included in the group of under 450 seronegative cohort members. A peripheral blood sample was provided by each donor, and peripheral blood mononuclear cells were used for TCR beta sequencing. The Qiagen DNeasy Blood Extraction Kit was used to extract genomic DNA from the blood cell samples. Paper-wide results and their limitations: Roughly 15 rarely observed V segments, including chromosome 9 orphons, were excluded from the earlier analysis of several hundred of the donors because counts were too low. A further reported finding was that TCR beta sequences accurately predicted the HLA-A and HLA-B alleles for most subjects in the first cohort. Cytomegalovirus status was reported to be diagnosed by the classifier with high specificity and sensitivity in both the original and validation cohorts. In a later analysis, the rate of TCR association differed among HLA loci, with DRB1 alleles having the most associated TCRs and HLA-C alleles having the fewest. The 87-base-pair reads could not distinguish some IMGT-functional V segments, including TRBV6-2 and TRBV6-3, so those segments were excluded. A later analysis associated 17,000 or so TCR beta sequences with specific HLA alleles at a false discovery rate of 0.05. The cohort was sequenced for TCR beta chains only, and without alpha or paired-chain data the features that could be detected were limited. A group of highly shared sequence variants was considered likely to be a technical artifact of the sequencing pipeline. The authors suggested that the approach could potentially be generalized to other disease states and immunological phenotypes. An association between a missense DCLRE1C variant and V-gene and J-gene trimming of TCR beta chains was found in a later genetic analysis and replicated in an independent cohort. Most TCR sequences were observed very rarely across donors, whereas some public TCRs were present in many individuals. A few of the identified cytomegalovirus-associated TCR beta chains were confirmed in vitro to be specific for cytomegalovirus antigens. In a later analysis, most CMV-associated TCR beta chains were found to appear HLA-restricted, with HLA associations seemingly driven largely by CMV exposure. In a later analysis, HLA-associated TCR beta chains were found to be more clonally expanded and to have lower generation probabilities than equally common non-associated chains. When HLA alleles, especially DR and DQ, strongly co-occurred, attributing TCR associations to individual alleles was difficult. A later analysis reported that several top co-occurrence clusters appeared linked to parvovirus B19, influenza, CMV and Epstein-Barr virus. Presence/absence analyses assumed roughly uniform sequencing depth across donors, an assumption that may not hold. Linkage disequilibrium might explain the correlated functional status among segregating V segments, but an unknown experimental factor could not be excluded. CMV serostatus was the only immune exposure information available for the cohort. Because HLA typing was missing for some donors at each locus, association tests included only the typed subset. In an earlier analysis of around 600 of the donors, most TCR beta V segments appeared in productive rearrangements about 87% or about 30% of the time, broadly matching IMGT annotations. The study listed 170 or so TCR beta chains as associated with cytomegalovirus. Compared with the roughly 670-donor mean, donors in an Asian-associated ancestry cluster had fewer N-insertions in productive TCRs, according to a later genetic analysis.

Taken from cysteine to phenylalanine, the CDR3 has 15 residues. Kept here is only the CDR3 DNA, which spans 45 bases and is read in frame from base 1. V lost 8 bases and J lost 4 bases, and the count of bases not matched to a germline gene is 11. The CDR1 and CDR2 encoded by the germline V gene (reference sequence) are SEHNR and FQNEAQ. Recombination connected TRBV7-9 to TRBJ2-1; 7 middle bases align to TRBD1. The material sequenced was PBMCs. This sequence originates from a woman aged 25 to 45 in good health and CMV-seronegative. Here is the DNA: TGTGCCAGCGGCAAACCCGGGACAGAGTACAATGAGCAGTTCTTC. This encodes CASGKPGTEYNEQFF.